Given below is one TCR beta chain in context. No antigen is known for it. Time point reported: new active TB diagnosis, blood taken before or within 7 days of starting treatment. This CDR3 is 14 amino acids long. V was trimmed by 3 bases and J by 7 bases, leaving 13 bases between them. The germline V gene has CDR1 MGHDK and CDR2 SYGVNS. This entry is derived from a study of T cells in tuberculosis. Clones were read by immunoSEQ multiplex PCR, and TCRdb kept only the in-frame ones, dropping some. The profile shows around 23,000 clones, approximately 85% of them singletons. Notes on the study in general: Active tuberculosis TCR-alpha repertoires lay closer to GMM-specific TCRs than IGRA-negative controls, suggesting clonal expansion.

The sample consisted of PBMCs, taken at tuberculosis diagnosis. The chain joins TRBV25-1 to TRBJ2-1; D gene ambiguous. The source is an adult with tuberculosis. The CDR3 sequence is CASSERQPENEQFF. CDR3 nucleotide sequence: TGTGCCAGCAGTGAGCGGCAGCCGGAGAATGAGCAGTTCTTC.